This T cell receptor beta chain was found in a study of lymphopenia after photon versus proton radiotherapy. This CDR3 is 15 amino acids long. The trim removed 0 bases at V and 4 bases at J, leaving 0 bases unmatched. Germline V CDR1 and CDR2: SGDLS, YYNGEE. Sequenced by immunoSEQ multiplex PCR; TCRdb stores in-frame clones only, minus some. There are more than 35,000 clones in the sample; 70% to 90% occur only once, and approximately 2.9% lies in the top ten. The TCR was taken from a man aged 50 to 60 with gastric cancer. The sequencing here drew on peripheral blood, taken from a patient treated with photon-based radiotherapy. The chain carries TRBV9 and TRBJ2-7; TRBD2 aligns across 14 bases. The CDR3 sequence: CASSVGTSGGYEQYF. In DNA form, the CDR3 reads TGTGCCAGCAGCGTAGGGACTAGCGGGGGGTACGAGCAGTACTTC.